This entry describes one T cell receptor (beta chain). The sample comes from a study of brain T cells in children with intractable seizures. Germline V gene data show CDR1 as SGHRS and CDR2 as YFSETQ. V lost 0 bases and J 3 bases, leaving 10 bases between the germline ends. The length of the CDR3 is 15 residues. Sequencing was limited to surgery cases with top T cell transcript signatures in brain tissue. Pre-surgery treatment included at least one anti-epileptic drug. Data came from immunoSEQ multiplex PCR; TCRdb stores just in-frame clones and leaves some out. The repertoire holds about 80,000 clones, with approximately 89% as singletons.

The sample was peripheral blood, taken at surgery. The rearrangement joins TRBV5-1 to TRBJ2-1; possibly TRBD2 for D (5 bases). The sequence derives from a girl between 2 and 10 years old with Rasmussen encephalitis and intractable seizures. The CDR3 region has the DNA TGCGCCAGCAGCTTGGTTGCGGGCGACTACAATGAGCAGTTCTTC. Residues: CASSLVAGDYNEQFF. Full variable domain (remainder filled in from reference TRBV5-1 and TRBJ2-1): KAGVTQTPRYLIKTRGQQVTLSCSPISGHRSVSWYQQTPGQGLQFLFEYFSETQRNKGNFPGRFSGRQFSNSRSEMNVSTLELGDSALYLCASSLVAGDYNEQFFGPGTRLTVL.